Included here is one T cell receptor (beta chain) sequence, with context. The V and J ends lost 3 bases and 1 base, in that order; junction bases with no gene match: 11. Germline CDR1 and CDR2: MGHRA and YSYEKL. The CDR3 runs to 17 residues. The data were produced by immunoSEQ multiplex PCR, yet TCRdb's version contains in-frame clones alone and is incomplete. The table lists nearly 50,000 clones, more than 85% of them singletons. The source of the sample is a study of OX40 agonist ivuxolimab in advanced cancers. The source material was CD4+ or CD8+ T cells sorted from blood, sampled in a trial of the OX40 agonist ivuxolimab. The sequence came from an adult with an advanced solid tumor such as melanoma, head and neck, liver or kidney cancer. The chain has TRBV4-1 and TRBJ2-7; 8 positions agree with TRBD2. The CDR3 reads CASSQRTGGGPSYEQYF. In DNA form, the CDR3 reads TGCGCCAGCAGCCAGCGGACTGGCGGGGGGCCATCCTACGAGCAGTACTTC.